These T cell receptor beta chains were read from a single sample in a study of human T cells and chemical hapten exposure. One entry per CDR3 protein results from TCRdb running MiXCR on the RACE reads. The sample contains about 92,000 distinct CDR3 sequences, roughly a tenth of which appear only once. The sequences come from whole blood, collected in connection with sensitization to the hapten diphenylcyclopropenone (DPC). These receptors all come from a woman in her forties with alopecia areata. Some clones in this sample may be carry-over from other donors' samples. The CDR3 runs from the conserved cysteine through the conserved F or W. D genes are given only for firm matches. The size field is filled for only some rows; it gives once, few, many or a size class.

d_call	clone_size	v_call	j_call	cdr3_aa	cdr3_nt
-	many	TRBV10-3	TRBJ2-6	CAISESWGLANVLTF	TGTGCCATCAGTGAGTCGTGGGGACTGGCCAACGTCCTGACTTTC
TRBD2	many	TRBV3-1	TRBJ2-2	CASSQTLATNTGELFF	TGTGCCAGCAGCCAAACACTAGCGACGAACACCGGGGAGCTGTTTTTT
TRBD1	-	TRBV5-8	TRBJ2-1	CASRRGQGVYNEQFF	TGTGCCAGCAGACGGGGACAGGGGGTTTACAATGAGCAGTTCTTC
-	few	TRBV11-2	TRBJ2-7	CASSPALGGGSYEQYF	TGTGCCAGCAGCCCCGCCTTGGGCGGAGGCTCCTACGAGCAGTACTTC
-	-	TRBV9	TRBJ1-2	CASSVVNRTGYTF	TGTGCCAGCAGCGTAGTAAACAGGACCGGCTACACCTTC
TRBD1	many	TRBV29-1	TRBJ2-4	CSVAGQGWGNIQYF	TGCAGCGTTGCGGGACAGGGGTGGGGAAACATTCAGTACTTC
TRBD2	-	TRBV7-8	TRBJ2-3	CASSFQAGGLTDTQYF	TGTGCCAGCAGCTTTCAAGCGGGGGGCCTCACAGATACGCAGTATTTT
-	-	TRBV6-5	TRBJ2-3	CASIETWGRTDTQYF	TGTGCCAGCATTGAAACGTGGGGACGAACAGATACGCAGTATTTT
-	few	TRBV7-9	TRBJ1-1	CASSQGTVNTEAFF	TGTGCCAGCAGCCAGGGGACGGTGAACACTGAAGCTTTCTTT
TRBD1	many	TRBV4-2	TRBJ1-2	CASSPYWTGGLNYGYTF	TGTGCCAGCAGCCCCTACTGGACAGGGGGCTTAAACTATGGCTACACCTTC
-	many	TRBV7-3	TRBJ2-7	CASSPGAGAYEQYF	TGTGCCAGCAGCCCAGGGGCCGGGGCCTACGAGCAGTACTTC
-	-	TRBV20-1	TRBJ1-3	CSASPTPIGTYGNTIYF	TGCAGTGCCTCCCCCACTCCCATTGGGACTTACGGAAACACCATATATTTT
-	few	TRBV5-1	TRBJ1-2	CASSGEAGKNYGYTF	TGCGCCAGCAGCGGGGAGGCAGGGAAAAACTATGGCTACACCTTC
-	-	TRBV19	TRBJ1-5	CASRDLNQPQHF	TGTGCCAGTAGAGACCTCAATCAGCCCCAGCATTTT
TRBD1	-	TRBV19	TRBJ2-2	CASSNRGRTGELFF	TGTGCCAGTAGTAACAGGGGGCGCACCGGGGAGCTGTTTTTT
-	many	TRBV25-1	TRBJ1-4	CASSEFSHVQVDYEKLFF	TGTGCCAGCAGTGAATTCTCCCACGTGCAGGTTGATTATGAAAAACTGTTTTTT
TRBD1	few	TRBV7-3	TRBJ2-2	CASSLTFPGTAAGELFF	TGTGCCAGCAGCTTAACGTTTCCCGGGACAGCAGCCGGGGAGCTGTTTTTT
-	few	TRBV7-2	TRBJ1-5	CASSSIQGSMGNQPQHF	TGTGCCAGCAGCTCCATTCAGGGGAGTATGGGCAATCAGCCCCAGCATTTT
-	many	TRBV28	TRBJ1-1	CASRTGSTEAFF	TGTGCCAGCAGAACAGGTAGCACTGAAGCTTTCTTT
-	many	TRBV6-2/TRBV6-3	TRBJ2-7	CASSSTGEQYF	TGTGCCAGCAGTTCCACGGGGGAGCAGTACTTC
TRBD2	-	TRBV10-3	TRBJ2-3	CAILRGTSGTTDTQYF	TGTGCCATCCTACGGGGGACTAGCGGGACTACAGATACGCAGTATTTT
TRBD1	-	TRBV28	TRBJ2-7	CASSPQSTGYEQYF	TGTGCCAGCAGTCCACAATCGACAGGGTACGAGCAGTACTTC
-	many	TRBV5-6	TRBJ1-6	CASSLGTLGLDNSPLHF	TGTGCCAGCAGCCTGGGGACCCTCGGTTTAGATAATTCACCCCTCCACTTT